This TCR beta chain emerged from a study of T cell responses to AZD1222 COVID-19 vaccine. Some clones are missing from TCRdb's copy, which holds only in-frame ones; the method was immunoSEQ multiplex PCR. The table records 55,000 to 75,000 clones, roughly 90% of them present only once. This CDR3 has 15 residues. In germline, CDR1 is LNHDA, CDR2 SQIVND (reference sequence). The V gene lost 2 bases and the J gene lost 4 bases, with 14 bases spanning the gap. The sequence was collected from an adult in good health. The chain recombines TRBV19 with TRBJ1-2, with TRBD1 as a possible D gene (5 bases). The source material was peripheral blood, sampled on day 0 of AZD1222 vaccination. The CDR3 DNA reads TGTGCCAGTAGTATATTGTTAGGGACTACCTATGGCTACACCTTC. Protein product: CASSILLGTTYGYTF.